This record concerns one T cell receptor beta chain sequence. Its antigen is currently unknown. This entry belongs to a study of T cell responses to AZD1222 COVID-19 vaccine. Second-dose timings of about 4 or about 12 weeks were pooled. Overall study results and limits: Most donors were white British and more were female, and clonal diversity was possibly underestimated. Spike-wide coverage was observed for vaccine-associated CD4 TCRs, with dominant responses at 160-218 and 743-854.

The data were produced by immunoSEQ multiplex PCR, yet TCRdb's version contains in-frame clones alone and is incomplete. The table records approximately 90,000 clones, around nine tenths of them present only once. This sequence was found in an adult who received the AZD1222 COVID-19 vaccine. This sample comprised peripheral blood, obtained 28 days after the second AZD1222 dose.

CDR3 residues: CASSGTTGGWGTEAFF. The DNA for the CDR3 is TGTGCCAGCAGTGGAACGACAGGGGGATGGGGCACTGAAGCTTTCTTT. The gene calls are TRBV28 and TRBJ1-1, with 9 bases lining up with TRBD1. V shed 5 bases and J 4 bases; nucleotides not matched to a gene: 11. The CDR3 has 16 residues. CDR1 MDHEN and CDR2 SYDVKM come from the germline V gene.